This T cell receptor beta chain was sequenced for a study of T cells expressing NK-cell markers. Study at large: HCMV seropositivity marked seven of the eight sequenced donors; one was seronegative. Whole-study findings and limits: About 1.0-7.5% of CD8+ T cells in about six donors belonged to dominant NKG2C+ clonotypes. There remained a lack of clarity about HCMV specificity of expanded NKG2C+ T cell clones.

UMIs accompanied the 5'RACE template switching by which TCR beta cDNA was made. TCRdb reprocessed the 5' RACE reads and stores each CDR3 protein as one record, lacking DNA. The sample includes some 440,000 distinct CDR3 sequences. The CDR3 has 15 amino acids. CDR1 is LGHNT and CDR2 is FRNRAP in the germline V gene. As to this clonotype: Its antigen is undetermined.

This receptor was taken from a woman aged 50 to 60 in good health. The sequenced sample was blood T cells: a sorted CD56 or NKG2C T cell subset, CD4+ or CD8+ T cells, or bulk PBMC T cells (not recorded which). The V call is TRBV12-5, the J call TRBJ2-7; TCRdb's D call, TRBD1, is unchecked because there is no DNA. CDR3 residues: CASGSQGGNSYEQYF. Full variable domain (remainder filled in from reference TRBV12-5 and TRBJ2-7): DARVTQTPRHKVTEMGQEVTMRCQPILGHNTVFWYRQTMMQGLELLAYFRNRAPLDDSGMPKDRFSAEMPDATLATLKIQPSEPRDSAVYFCASGSQGGNSYEQYFGPGTRLTVT.